The entry that follows covers one TCR beta chain sequence. Its antigen is not identified. This specimen comes from a study of cytomegalovirus exposure and HLA in healthy donors. For the study at large: The 120 validation repertoires, a later analysis reported, used the same platform as the 550 to 800 first-cohort repertoires.

Only in-frame clones appear in the TCRdb table, and some are missing; sequencing was by immunoSEQ multiplex PCR. The sample contains about 150,000 clones, 65% to 90% of which appear only once. Losses at the gene ends were 3 bases for V and 3 bases for J; bases not matched to a gene: 5. This CDR3 comprises 13 residues. Germline V gene lookup returns CDR1 GTSNPN and CDR2 SVGIG (reference sequence). General study findings and limits: Most TCR sequences were uncommon, yet certain public TCRs appeared in many donors. According to a subsequent analysis, TCR clusters from the first cohort were inclined to appear together in the roughly 120 validation repertoires. The study listed 150 to 200 cytomegalovirus-associated TCR beta chains.

This sequence was found in a man younger than 35 in good health and CMV-seropositive. Sample: PBMCs. The J gene is TRBJ2-7, the V gene TRBV30; TRBD2 matches 7 bases. The CDR3 loop is CAWSLGLVYEQYF. CDR3 sequence (DNA): TGTGCCTGGAGCCTCGGACTAGTCTACGAGCAGTACTTC.